This passage covers 9 T cell receptor beta chains from one sample sequenced in a study of sequential checkpoint blockade in melanoma (dated by TCRdb to the late 2010s). Read against the paper, the sample's treatment or condition label means: randomized to nivolumab then ipilimumab (arm A) or the reverse (arm B). The library came from the immunoSEQ multiplex PCR assay. TCRdb limited this immuneACCESS table to in-frame rearrangements with V and J called. A share of clones is missing; checked studies link under half to unresolved V genes, and the rest is unexplained. The sample includes about 6,900 clones, with about 80% observed a single time. The top ten clonotypes cover 7.4% of the sample. Sequenced here: CD8+ T cells sorted from blood (inferred from file names), sampled from a patient given nivolumab and ipilimumab in sequence. These TCRs come from a human donor with melanoma.

The genes are TRBV9 and TRBJ2-3; the D is unclear. The V end was cut by 0 bases, the J end by 4 bases, with 6 bases between. This CDR3 comprises 13 residues. Germline-derived CDR1 and CDR2 are SGDLS and YYNGEE. The CDR3 DNA sequence: TGTGCCAGCAGCGTAGGCACGGCAGATACGCAGTATTTT. Its protein is CASSVGTADTQYF. The whole variable domain, remainder taken from reference TRBV9 and TRBJ2-3, is DSGVTQTPKHLITATGQRVTLRCSPRSGDLSVYWYQQSLDQGLQFLIQYYNGEERAKGNILERFSAQQFPDLHSELNLSSLELGDSALYFCASSVGTADTQYFGPGTRLTVL.

The rearrangement uses TRBV28 and TRBJ1-5, with 8 bases lining up with TRBD1. Germline V gene data show CDR1 as MDHEN and CDR2 as SYDVKM. With V trimmed by 5 bases and J by 6 bases, 6 bases remained unmatched. CDR3 length: 14 residues. The CDR3 region is CASSIRGLGQPQHF. CDR3 in DNA: TGTGCCAGCAGTATCAGGGGGCTTGGTCAGCCCCAGCATTTT.

The CDR3 loop is CASSDRGNSPLHF. In DNA, the CDR3 is TGTGCCAGCAGCGACAGGGGTAATTCACCCCTCCACTTT. The genes are TRBV28 and TRBJ1-6, with 8 bases matching TRBD1. This CDR3 has 13 amino acids. Germline V gene lookup returns CDR1 MDHEN and CDR2 SYDVKM. With V trimmed by 6 bases and J by 6 bases, 1 base remained unmatched.

The chain recombines TRBV7-9 with TRBJ2-7; TRBD2 aligns across 11 bases. V was clipped by 6 bases and J by 7 bases; unmatched bases: 17. CDR1 and CDR2 (germline): SEHNR, FQNEAQ (reference sequence). The CDR3 sequence is 17 residues long. The CDR3 here is CASRNMRQLAGEGEQYF. CDR3 coding DNA: TGTGCCAGCAGAAATATGCGCCAACTAGCGGGAGAGGGTGAGCAGTACTTC.

V gene TRBV9 combines with J gene TRBJ2-1; 7 positions agree with TRBD2. CDR1 SGDLS and CDR2 YYNGEE come from the germline V gene. The CDR3 length is 16 residues. The V segment lost 7 bases and the J segment 2 bases; nucleotides outside the gene matches: 12. The DNA of the CDR3 is TGTGCCAGCTCGAGTGGGGGAGGGCCCCCCTACAATGAGCAGTTCTTC. Its translation is CASSSGGGPPYNEQFF.

Only one count was recorded for this clone. The V and J genes are TRBV15 and TRBJ1-5; 9 bases fit TRBD1. V was pared by 9 bases and J by 9 bases, with 9 bases of the junction left unmatched. Per the germline V gene, CDR1 is LNHNV and CDR2 is YYDKDF (reference sequence). This CDR3 is built from 13 residues. The CDR3 bases are TGTGCCACAAGCGGGACAGGGACGAGGCCCCAGCATTTT. This encodes CATSGTGTRPQHF.

CDR3 bases: TGCGCCAGCAGCCAAGTTGTCAGGGGAGGGGAAAAACTGTTTTTT. Amino acid sequence: CASSQVVRGGEKLFF. The chain is built from TRBV4-1 and TRBJ1-4, with D tentatively TRBD1 (6 bases). Looked up from germline, CDR1 is MGHRA and CDR2 is YSYEKL. This CDR3 has 15 amino acids. The V end lost 1 base, the J end lost 8 bases, and 14 bases lay between the germline ends.

This clone was found a few times. The chain combines TRBV7-2 with TRBJ2-7, with D perhaps matching TRBD2 (6 bases). The CDR3 loop spans 14 amino acids. CDR1 SGHTA and CDR2 FQGNSA come from the germline V gene. Trimming stripped 5 bases from V and 7 bases from J, with 18 bases between. CDR3 loop: CASSLGLLLGEQYF. The CDR3 coding sequence is TGTGCCAGCAGCCTGGGACTGCTGTTAGGTGAGCAGTACTTC. Together with reference TRBV7-2 and TRBJ2-7, the CDR3 gives the full variable domain: GAGVSQSPSNKVTEKGKDVELRCDPISGHTALYWYRQSLGQGLEFLIYFQGNSAPDKSGLPSDRFSAERTGGSVSTLTIQRTQQEDSAVYLCASSLGLLLGEQYFGPGTRLTVT.

The J gene is TRBJ2-5, the V gene TRBV28; a possible D gene is TRBD2 (6 bases). V lost 6 bases to trimming and J lost 0 bases, with 23 bases between them. The CDR3 runs 18 residues. CDR1 MDHEN and CDR2 SYDVKM come from the germline V gene. CDR3 sequence reads: CASRGGGRSFQYQETQYF. Here the CDR3 DNA reads TGTGCCAGCAGGGGAGGCGGGCGGAGTTTCCAGTACCAAGAGACCCAGTACTTC.